This is a list of T cell receptor beta chains from one sample in a study of PD-1 blockade in classical Hodgkin lymphoma. Clones were read by immunoSEQ multiplex PCR, and TCRdb kept only the in-frame ones, dropping some. The data show about 94,000 clones, nearly 90% seen once. The sample in question was peripheral blood mononuclear cells (PBMCs), obtained before the second cycle of nivolumab. These receptors were obtained from a human donor with classical Hodgkin lymphoma. Each CDR3 is given without its conserved first and last residue. Not all rows give a size; the values are once, few, many and, for expanded clones, a class.

v_call	clone_size	j_call	cdr3_aa
TRBV2	.	TRBJ2-7	ASSTTGTGPYEQY
TRBV18	medium-sized	TRBJ1-2	ASSPTVESNGYT
TRBV2	.	TRBJ2-1	ASTAYNEQF
TRBV5-4	.	TRBJ2-5	ASSFVGGAQETQY
TRBV11-2	.	TRBJ2-3	ASSLDSLQGMSTDTQY
TRBV9	.	TRBJ2-2	ASSQGLTGTGELF
TRBV30	.	TRBJ2-1	AWSVVGGLAGGANEQF
TRBV18	once	TRBJ1-3	ASSNLQGKVTGNTIY
TRBV7-8	.	TRBJ2-3	ASSIFLAGGTDTQY
TRBV7-6	.	TRBJ2-2	ASSHTAGQATSGELF
TRBV28	.	TRBJ2-7	ASSLDLYEQY
TRBV11-2	.	TRBJ2-1	ASSLGASNEQF